Described below is a single T cell receptor beta chain sequence and its context. How the authors handled the data: For nucleated cells, counts were estimated from reference gene primer amplification. The assay was immunoSEQ multiplex PCR, and TCRdb's table has in-frame clones only and misses some. V, J and clone size reflect that table, while D and trimming were determined from the DNA. Of 150,000 to 200,000 clones listed, just under 90% are singletons. The entry originates in a study of blood T cell repertoires in COVID-19. Study at large: There were acute and convalescent COVID-19 samples, and they came from the United States, Italy and Spain. Nucleic acid was either cDNA or gDNA, and it came from T cells, B-cell-depleted T cells, or PBMCs.

Sequenced: peripheral blood. The receptor was derived from a man younger than 35 with active or convalescent COVID-19.

The CDR3 DNA reads as TGCAGCGTTGTTCAGCGGGAGGGAAGTGGTGAGCAGTTCTTC. Translation: CSVVQREGSGEQFF. The chain has TRBV29-1 and TRBJ2-1, with 10 nucleotides matching TRBD2. This CDR3 is built from 14 residues. V shed 4 bases, J shed 9 bases, and the junction held 9 bases outside the gene matches. Per the germline V gene, CDR1 is SQVTM and CDR2 is ANQGSEA.